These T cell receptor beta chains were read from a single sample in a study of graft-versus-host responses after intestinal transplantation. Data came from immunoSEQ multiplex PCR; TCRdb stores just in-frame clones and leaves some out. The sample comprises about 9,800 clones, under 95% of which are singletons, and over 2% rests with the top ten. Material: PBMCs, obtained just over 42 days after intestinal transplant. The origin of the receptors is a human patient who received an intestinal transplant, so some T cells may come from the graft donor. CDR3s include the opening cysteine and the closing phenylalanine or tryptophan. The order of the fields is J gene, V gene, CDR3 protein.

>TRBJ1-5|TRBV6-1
CASMAGNQPQHF
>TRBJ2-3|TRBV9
CASSAAPTSTDTQYF
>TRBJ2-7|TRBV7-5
CVRGLLAGVMGSYEQYF
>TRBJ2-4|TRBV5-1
CASSPALGGLAKNIQYF
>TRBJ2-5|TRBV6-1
CASSELAGGQETQYF
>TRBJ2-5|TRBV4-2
CASSPGETQYF
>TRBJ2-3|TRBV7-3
CASSSGTSGRTDTQYF
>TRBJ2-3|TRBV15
CATSRGPGGTDTQYF
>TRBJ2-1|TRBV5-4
CASSLDWYEQFF
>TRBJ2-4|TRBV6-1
CASSEEGDRGRDIQYF
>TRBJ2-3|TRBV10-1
CASSEELGTDTDTQYF
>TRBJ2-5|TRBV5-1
CASSSGQAIQETQYF
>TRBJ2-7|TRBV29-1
CSVESPGSGLGEQYF
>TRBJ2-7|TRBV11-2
CASSLGTSGWPYF
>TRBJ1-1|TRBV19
CASSFTGVPNTEAFF
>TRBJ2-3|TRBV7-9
CASSFSGGAGDTQYF
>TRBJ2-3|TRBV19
CASSPGGYTDTQYF
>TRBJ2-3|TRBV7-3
CASSSSGGASTDTQYF
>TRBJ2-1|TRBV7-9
CASAAWTSGSPSSYNEQFF
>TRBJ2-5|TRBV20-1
CSAPREETQYF
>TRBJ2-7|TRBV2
CASSEPYREPYEQYF
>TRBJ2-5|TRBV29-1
CSVVPGGGETQYF
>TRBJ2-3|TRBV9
CASRRQGLSTDTQYF
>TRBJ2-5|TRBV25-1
CASSLTGSIQETQYF
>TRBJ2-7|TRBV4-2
CASSQESSRLGYEQYF
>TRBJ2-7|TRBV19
CASSIRGDIYEQYF
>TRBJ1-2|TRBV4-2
CASSQDQTWAGGYTF
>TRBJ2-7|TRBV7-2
CASSLIGWVLDRTNYEQYF
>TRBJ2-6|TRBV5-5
CASSFQGTGANVLTF
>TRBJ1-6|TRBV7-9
CASSLGFGQNSPLHF
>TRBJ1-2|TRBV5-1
CASSLGYGYTF
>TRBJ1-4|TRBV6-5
CASSYSSTGNEKLFF
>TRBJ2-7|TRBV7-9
CASSLAGDEQYF
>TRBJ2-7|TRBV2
CASTQGWEYYEQYF
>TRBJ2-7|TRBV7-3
CASSFCEQYF
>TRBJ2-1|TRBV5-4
CASSRGTGNYNEQFF
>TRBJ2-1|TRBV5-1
CASSLWATFNEQFF
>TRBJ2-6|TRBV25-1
CASSDLHSSGANVLTF
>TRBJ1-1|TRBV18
CASSVDRSLEAFF
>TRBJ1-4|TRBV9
CASSAQGGGQSGKLFF
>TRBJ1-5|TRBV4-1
CASSQESGGHTAQHF
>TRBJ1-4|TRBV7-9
CASSTGTDKLFF
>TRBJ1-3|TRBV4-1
CASSQGTGRTFGNTIYF
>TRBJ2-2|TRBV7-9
CASSPSETGELFF
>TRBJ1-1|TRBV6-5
CASSTQGTEAFF
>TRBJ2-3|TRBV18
CASSPLLTDTQYF
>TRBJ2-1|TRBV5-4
CASSLRGGAYNEQFF
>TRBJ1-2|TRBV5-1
CASSGGTSAHCGYTF
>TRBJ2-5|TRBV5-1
CASSWDPQETQYF
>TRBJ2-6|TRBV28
CASSLMGQGPSGANVLTF
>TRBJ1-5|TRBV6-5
CASSSTGPYQPQHF
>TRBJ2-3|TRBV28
CASSLGFRGTTDTQYF
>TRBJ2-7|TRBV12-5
CASGLVSALAVGYEQYF